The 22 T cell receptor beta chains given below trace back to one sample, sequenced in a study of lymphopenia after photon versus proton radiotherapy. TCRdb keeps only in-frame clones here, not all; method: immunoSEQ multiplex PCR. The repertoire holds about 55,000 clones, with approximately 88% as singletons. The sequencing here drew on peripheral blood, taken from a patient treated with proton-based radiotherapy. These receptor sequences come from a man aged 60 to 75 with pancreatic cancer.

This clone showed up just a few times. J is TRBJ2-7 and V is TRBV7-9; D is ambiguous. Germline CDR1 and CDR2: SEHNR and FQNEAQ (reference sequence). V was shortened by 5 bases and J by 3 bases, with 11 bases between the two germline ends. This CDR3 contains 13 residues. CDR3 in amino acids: CASSTRTVYEQYF. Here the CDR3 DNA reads TGTGCCAGCAGCACGCGGACGGTCTACGAGCAGTACTTC.

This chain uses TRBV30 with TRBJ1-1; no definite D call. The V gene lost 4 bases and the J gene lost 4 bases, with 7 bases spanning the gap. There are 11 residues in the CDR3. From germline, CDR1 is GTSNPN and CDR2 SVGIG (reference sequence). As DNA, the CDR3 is TGTGCCTGGACTAAGGCCACTGAAGCTTTCTTT. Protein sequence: CAWTKATEAFF.

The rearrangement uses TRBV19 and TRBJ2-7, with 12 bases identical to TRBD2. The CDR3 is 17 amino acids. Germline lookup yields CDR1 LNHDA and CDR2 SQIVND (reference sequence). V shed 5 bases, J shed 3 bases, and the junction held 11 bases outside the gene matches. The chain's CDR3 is CASSPLLLAGGVYEQYF. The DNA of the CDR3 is TGTGCCAGTAGTCCCCTCCTACTAGCGGGAGGAGTCTACGAGCAGTACTTC. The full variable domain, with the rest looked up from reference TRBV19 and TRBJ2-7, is DGGITQSPKYLFRKEGQNVTLSCEQNLNHDAMYWYRQDPGQGLRLIYYSQIVNDFQKGDIAEGYSVSREKKESFPLTVTSAQKNPTAFYLCASSPLLLAGGVYEQYFGPGTRLTVT.

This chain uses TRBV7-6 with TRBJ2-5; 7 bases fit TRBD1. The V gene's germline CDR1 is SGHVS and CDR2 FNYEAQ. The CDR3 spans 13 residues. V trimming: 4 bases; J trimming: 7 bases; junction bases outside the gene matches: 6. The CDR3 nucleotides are TGTGCCAGCAGCTCGACAGGGCCCGGGACCCAGTACTTC. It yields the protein CASSSTGPGTQYF.

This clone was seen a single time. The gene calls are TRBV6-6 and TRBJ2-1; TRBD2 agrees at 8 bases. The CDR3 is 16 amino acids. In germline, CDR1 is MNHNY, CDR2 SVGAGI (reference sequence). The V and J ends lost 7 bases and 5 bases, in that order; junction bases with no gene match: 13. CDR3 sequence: CASTESEAGGHNEQFF. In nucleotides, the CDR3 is TGTGCCAGCACCGAATCCGAGGCGGGAGGACACAATGAGCAGTTCTTC.

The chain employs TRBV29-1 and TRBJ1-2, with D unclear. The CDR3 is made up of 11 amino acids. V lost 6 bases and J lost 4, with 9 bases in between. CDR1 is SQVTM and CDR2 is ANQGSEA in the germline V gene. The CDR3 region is CSVSVRYGYTF. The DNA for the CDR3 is TGCAGCGTCTCGGTGCGCTATGGCTACACCTTC.

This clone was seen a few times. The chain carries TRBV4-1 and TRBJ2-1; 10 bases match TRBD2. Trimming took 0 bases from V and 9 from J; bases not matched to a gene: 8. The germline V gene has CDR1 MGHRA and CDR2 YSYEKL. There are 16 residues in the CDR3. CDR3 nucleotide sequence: TGCGCCAGCAGCCAAGAAGGGTCGCTAGCGGGAGTTGAGCAGTTCTTC. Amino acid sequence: CASSQEGSLAGVEQFF.

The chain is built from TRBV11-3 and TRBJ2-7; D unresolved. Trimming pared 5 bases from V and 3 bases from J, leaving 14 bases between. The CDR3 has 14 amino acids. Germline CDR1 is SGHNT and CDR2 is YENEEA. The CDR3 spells CASSNPGWVYEQYF. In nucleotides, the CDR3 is TGTGCCAGCAGCAACCCCGGGTGGGTCTACGAGCAGTACTTC.

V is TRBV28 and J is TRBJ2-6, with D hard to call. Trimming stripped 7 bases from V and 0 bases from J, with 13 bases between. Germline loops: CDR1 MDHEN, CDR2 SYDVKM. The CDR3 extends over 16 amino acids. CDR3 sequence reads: CASKSNRISGANVLTF. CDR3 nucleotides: TGTGCCAGCAAATCGAACCGGATCTCTGGGGCCAACGTCCTGACTTTC.

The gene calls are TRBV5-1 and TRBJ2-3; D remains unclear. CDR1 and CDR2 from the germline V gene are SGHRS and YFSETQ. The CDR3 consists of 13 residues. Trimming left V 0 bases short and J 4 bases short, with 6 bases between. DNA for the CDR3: TGCGCCAGCAGCTTGGAGCGAGCAGATACGCAGTATTTT. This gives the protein CASSLERADTQYF. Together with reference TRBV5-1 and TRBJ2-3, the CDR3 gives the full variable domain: KAGVTQTPRYLIKTRGQQVTLSCSPISGHRSVSWYQQTPGQGLQFLFEYFSETQRNKGNFPGRFSGRQFSNSRSEMNVSTLELGDSALYLCASSLERADTQYFGPGTRLTVL.

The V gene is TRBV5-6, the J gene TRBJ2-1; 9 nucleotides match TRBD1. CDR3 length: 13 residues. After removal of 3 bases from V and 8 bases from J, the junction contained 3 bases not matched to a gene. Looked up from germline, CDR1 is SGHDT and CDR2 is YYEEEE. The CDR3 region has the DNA TGTGCCAGCAGCTGGGACAGGGAGGATGAGCAGTTCTTC. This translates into CASSWDREDEQFF.

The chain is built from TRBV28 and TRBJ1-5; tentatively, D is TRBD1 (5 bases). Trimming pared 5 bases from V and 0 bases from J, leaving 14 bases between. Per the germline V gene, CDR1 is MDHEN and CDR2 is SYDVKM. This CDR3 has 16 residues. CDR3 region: CASSPRARYSNQPQHF. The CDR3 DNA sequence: TGTGCCAGCAGTCCCAGGGCCAGATATAGCAATCAGCCCCAGCATTTT.

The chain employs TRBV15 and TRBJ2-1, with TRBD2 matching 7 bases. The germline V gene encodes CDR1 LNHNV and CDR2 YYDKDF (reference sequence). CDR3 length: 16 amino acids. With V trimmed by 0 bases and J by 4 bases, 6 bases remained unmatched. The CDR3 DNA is TGTGCCACCAGCAGAGATGCTAGCGGCAAATACAATGAGCAGTTCTTC. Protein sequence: CATSRDASGKYNEQFF.

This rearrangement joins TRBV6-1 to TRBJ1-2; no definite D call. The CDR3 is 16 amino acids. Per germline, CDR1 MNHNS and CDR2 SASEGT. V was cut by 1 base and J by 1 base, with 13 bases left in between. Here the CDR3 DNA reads TGTGCCAGCAGTGAAGGAGAGTCGGCCTTTAACTATGGCTACACCTTC. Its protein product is CASSEGESAFNYGYTF.

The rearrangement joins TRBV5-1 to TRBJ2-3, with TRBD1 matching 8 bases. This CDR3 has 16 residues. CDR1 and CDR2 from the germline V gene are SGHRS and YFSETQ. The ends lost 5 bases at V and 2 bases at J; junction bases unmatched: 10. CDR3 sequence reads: CASRSGGGRNTDTQYF. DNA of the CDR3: TGCGCCAGCAGATCAGGGGGCGGGCGGAACACAGATACGCAGTATTTT. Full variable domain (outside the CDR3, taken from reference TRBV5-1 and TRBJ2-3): KAGVTQTPRYLIKTRGQQVTLSCSPISGHRSVSWYQQTPGQGLQFLFEYFSETQRNKGNFPGRFSGRQFSNSRSEMNVSTLELGDSALYLCASRSGGGRNTDTQYFGPGTRLTVL.

CDR3 sequence: CASRKDRVENIQYF. CDR3 sequence (DNA): TGTGCCAGTAGGAAGGACAGGGTAGAAAACATTCAGTACTTC. V gene TRBV19 combines with J gene TRBJ2-4, with TRBD1 matching 8 bases. The J segment lost 5 bases and the V segment lost 6 bases, leaving 6 bases of the junction unmatched. This CDR3 region has 14 residues. Germline V gene lookup returns CDR1 LNHDA and CDR2 SQIVND (reference sequence).

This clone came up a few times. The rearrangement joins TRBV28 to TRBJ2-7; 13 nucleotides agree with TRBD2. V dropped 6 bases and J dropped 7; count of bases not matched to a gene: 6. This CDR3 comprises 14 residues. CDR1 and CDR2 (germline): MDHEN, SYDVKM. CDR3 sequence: CASRGLAGVMEQYF. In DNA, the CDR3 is TGTGCCAGCAGAGGACTAGCGGGAGTAATGGAGCAGTACTTC.

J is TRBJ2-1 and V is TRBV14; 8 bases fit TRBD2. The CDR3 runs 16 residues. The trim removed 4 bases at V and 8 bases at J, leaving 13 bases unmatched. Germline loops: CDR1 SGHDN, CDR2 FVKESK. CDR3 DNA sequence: TGTGCCAGCAGCCCAGGGATGGCGGGAGGTCTAGATGAGCAGTTCTTC. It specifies CASSPGMAGGLDEQFF.

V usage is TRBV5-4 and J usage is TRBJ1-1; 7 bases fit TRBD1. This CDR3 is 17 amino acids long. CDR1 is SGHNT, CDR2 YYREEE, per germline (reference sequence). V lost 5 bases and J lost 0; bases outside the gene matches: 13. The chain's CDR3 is CASRHKIPGQMNTEAFF. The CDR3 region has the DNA TGTGCCAGCAGACATAAGATTCCGGGACAGATGAACACTGAAGCTTTCTTT.

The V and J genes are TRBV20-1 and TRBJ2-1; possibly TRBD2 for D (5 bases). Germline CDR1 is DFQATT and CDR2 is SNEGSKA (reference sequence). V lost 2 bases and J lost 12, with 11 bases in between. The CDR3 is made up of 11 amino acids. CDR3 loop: CSARHRELQFF. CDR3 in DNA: TGCAGTGCTAGACACCGGGAATTGCAGTTCTTC.

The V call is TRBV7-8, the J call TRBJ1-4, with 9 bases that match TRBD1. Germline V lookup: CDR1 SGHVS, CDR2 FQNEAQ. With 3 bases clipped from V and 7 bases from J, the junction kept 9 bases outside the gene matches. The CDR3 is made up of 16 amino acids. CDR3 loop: CASSLGTGTGSEKLFF. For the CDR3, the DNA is TGTGCCAGCAGCTTGGGCACCGGGACAGGGAGTGAAAAACTGTTTTTT.

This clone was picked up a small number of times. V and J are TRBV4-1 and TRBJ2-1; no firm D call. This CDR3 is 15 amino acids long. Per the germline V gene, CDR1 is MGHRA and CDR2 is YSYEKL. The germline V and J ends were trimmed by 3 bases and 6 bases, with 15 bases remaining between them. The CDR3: CASSQVVSRSNEQFF. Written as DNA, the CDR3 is TGCGCCAGCAGCCAGGTTGTTAGCAGGTCCAATGAGCAGTTCTTC.